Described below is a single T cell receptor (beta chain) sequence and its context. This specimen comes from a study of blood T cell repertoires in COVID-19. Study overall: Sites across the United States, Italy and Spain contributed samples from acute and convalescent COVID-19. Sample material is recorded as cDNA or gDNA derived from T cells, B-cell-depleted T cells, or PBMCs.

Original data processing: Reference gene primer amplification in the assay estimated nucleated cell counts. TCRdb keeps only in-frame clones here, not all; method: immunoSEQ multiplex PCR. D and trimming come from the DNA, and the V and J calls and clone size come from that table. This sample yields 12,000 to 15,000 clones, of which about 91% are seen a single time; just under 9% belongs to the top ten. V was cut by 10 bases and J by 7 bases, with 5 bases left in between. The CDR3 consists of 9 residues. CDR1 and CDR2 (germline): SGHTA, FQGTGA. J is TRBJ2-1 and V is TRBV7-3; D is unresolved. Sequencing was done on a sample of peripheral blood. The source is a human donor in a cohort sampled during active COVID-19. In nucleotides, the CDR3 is TGTGCCACCCCGAATGAGCAGTTCTTC. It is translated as CATPNEQFF.